The subject of this entry is one T cell receptor (beta chain). Its matching antigen is unknown. This sample stems from a study of stem cell transplantation in POMP-related autoinflammatory disease. With 5 bases clipped from V and 7 bases from J, the junction kept 7 bases outside the gene matches. This CDR3 comprises 14 residues. Germline lookup yields CDR1 MDHEN and CDR2 SYDVKM. Data came from immunoSEQ multiplex PCR; TCRdb stores just in-frame clones and leaves some out. The data hold some 70,000 clones, with roughly 91% observed a single time. Whole-study results and caveats: In patients with PRAID, every analyzed T-cell subset tended to show lower diversity and higher clonality. Patients with PRAID showed a restricted number of unique TRB V-J gene pairings.

The input for sequencing was CD4+ T cells from PBMCs, taken after stem cell transplantation. This TCR was sampled from a human patient with POMP-related autoinflammation and immune dysregulation (PRAID). The T cells may partly be graft donor cells. V usage is TRBV28 and J usage is TRBJ2-2, with 7 bases that match TRBD1. The DNA for the CDR3 is TGTGCCAGCAGTCGACAGGGAGCTCACGGGGAGCTGTTTTTT. Its protein is CASSRQGAHGELFF.